This T cell receptor (beta chain) was documented in a study of shared clonotypes between healthy human individuals (dated by TCRdb to 2018 to 2020). Study-wide context: Three men and two women, aged 18 to 49 years, made up the cohort. Per donor, leukapheresis produced somewhere between about 0.94 and 9 billion PBMCs. For each donor, CD4 naive and CD4 memory were each run on three plates, CD8 naive on two plates, and CD8 memory on one plate. Different laboratories and diverse techniques were used to prepare libraries and sequence TCR repertoires, to increase sequencing depth and limit assay-specific biases. To estimate repertoire size and how much clonotypes are shared between individuals, the study performed deep sequencing of blood TCR repertoires from 4 to 6 healthy adults. The full study reports these points: Higher generation probabilities were observed for clonotypes shared by all four sorted-subset donors than for non-shared clonotypes. Naive subsets generally had larger estimated clonotype richness than memory subsets. Because the study included only a small number of donors, the genetic and exposure-history diversity represented was limited. Pairwise subsampling indicated that sequencing depth was expected to affect the degree of clonotype sharing among donors. Sharing across several donors was observed for 5% to 6.5% of naive CD4, over 3% of naive CD8, 2% to 2.5% of memory CD4, and around 0.44% of memory CD8 clonotypes. Even with the large sequencing depth, rarefaction of the sorted-subset datasets indicated that sequencing was incomplete. Sampling was restricted to blood, and TCR repertoires in tissues likely differ from the TCR repertoires found in blood.

TCR CDR3 regions were amplified from genomic DNA by multiplex PCR using the deep immunoSEQ assay. For each cell subset, the extracted genomic DNA was distributed evenly across all wells of several immunoSEQ 96-well plates, and each plate served as one replicate. For sorted subsets, each replicate PCR was loaded with roughly 200 ng genomic DNA, equivalent to approximately 27,000 T cell genomes. Purified libraries were measured with a Qubit 3.0 fluorometer, size-checked on a Bioanalyzer 2100, and measured again with the KAPA Library Quantification kit. Every immunoSEQ 96-well plate was sequenced on a dedicated single-read 150-cycle Illumina NextSeq 550 flow cell. Under the source paper's analysis protocol: Because the immunoSEQ output included only junctional sequences and no quality scores, the filtering could not be the same as the filtering used for full-length reads. Sequences were annotated with PyIR, a Python wrapper for IgBLAST v1.9, and V/J genes and CDR3 were assigned using IMGT germline references. Reads were removed for weak V/J assignments (E-value above 1e-6), missing CDR3, stop codons, out-of-frame junctions, or ambiguous translated residues. V3J clonotypes were defined as sequences sharing an identical inferred V gene, J gene, and CDR3 amino acid sequence. Percentage overlap between repertoires was computed as shared unique clonotypes divided by the size of the smaller repertoire. Repertoire richness was assessed with RTK rarefaction, the Chao1 estimator, and Recon v2.1 estimates of unobserved clonotypes. For all TCRbeta clonotypes obtained by the gDNA method from several donors, generation probabilities were computed with OLGA. Not all clones reach the TCRdb copy of this immuneACCESS table, which keeps in-frame sequences only. Checked studies attribute under half of the gap to unresolved V genes and leave the rest unexplained. V and J calls and clone size are copied from that table; D and trimming were computed from the DNA. The sample table shows about 380,000 clones, and roughly 96% are seen once. 0.25% to 0.35% of the sample is held by the ten biggest clonotypes.

The donors were healthy, HIV-negative adults with no recently reported acute infections or vaccinations. Every donor was a Caucasian adult living in Nashville, Tennessee, USA. CD8 memory samples combined magnetically selected CD45RO+ cells with CCR7-negative CD45RA+ effector memory (TemRA) cells. Blood was collected by leukapheresis, and PBMCs were isolated by Ficoll-Histopaque density gradient centrifugation and then cryopreserved in liquid nitrogen vapor phase. Purity and quantity of every magnetically sorted T cell population were checked by analytical flow cytometry. Genomic DNA was isolated from each sorted fraction and quantified by UV absorbance on a Nanodrop 2000c. With regard to this clone: It lacks a known antigen. Base quality data are lacking; no much larger clone is found one base away.

Taken from cysteine to phenylalanine, the CDR3 has 14 residues. Kept here is only the CDR3 DNA, which spans 42 bases and is read in frame from base 1. From V the trimming removes 4 bases and from J it removes 7 bases, while the gene matches leave 9 bases of the junction unaccounted for. CDR1 and CDR2 (SGHRS, YFSETQ) derive from the germline V gene. Material: memory CD8+ T cells sorted from blood. In light of the paper, this sample's cell subset or site label describes: CD45RO+ cells pooled with CCR7-negative TemRA cells. Rearrangement joined TRBV5-1 to TRBJ2-7, with 9 bases aligning to TRBD1. The sequence came from a young man in good health. The CDR3 corresponds to CASSLTGGLREQYF. In nucleotides, the sequence is TGCGCCAGCAGCCTAACAGGGGGCTTAAGGGAGCAGTACTTC.